In its sample, the clone carrying this T cell receptor beta chain was seen a few times. Participant reports of clinical history set cohort assignment. TCRdb keeps only in-frame clones here, not all; method: immunoSEQ multiplex PCR. The sample contains about 270,000 clones, around 89% of which appear only once. The sample is drawn from a study of blood T cell repertoires in COVID-19. Turning to the study itself: Acute-phase and convalescent COVID-19 samples originated in the United States, Italy and Spain.

The germline V and J ends were trimmed by 1 base and 0 bases, with 7 bases remaining between them. CDR1 and CDR2 (germline): KGHSH, LQKENI. The CDR3 has 15 amino acids. The clonotype originates from a woman aged 25 to 45 with acute COVID-19. The sequenced sample was PBMCs or T cells enriched from blood (not recorded which). This chain joins TRBV18 and TRBJ1-3; perhaps TRBD1 as D (6 bases). The DNA of the CDR3 is TGTGCCAGCTCACCACAACAGGGCTCTGGAAACACCATATATTTT. Translation gives CASSPQQGSGNTIYF. Looking up the rest from reference TRBV18 and TRBJ1-3 gives the full variable domain: NAGVMQNPRHLVRRRGQEARLRCSPMKGHSHVYWYRQLPEEGLKFMVYLQKENIIDESGMPKERFSAEFPKEGPSILRIQQVVRGDSAAYFCASSPQQGSGNTIYFGEGSWLTVV.